This T cell receptor (beta chain) was sequenced during a study of shared clonotypes between healthy human individuals. In the study overall: Each donor's CD4 naive and CD4 memory cells filled three plates apiece, CD8 naive two, and CD8 memory one. General study findings and limits: The sharing of about 5.3% of naive CD4 clonotypes was seen across several donors. Donor clonotype sharing was expected to depend on sequencing depth.

A word on this clone: Antigen: not known.

Naive CD8 cells, CD45RO-negative and positively selected for CCR7, excluded terminally differentiated effector memory CD45RA+ cells. V was clipped by 5 bases and J by 6 bases; unmatched bases: 6. Per germline, CDR1 MNHEY and CDR2 SMNVEV (reference sequence). CDR3 length: 15 amino acids. Only in-frame clones appear in the TCRdb table, and some are missing; sequencing was by immunoSEQ multiplex PCR. The sample holds about 2.1 million clones, just under 95% seen once. The chain employs TRBV27 and TRBJ2-1, with 11 nucleotides matching TRBD2. This receptor was obtained from a young man in good health. Some clones in this sample may be carry-over from other donors' samples. The source material was naive CD8+ T cells from PBMCs. The CDR3 DNA follows: TGTGCCAGCAGTCACACTAGCGGGAGTACCAATGAGCAGTTCTTC. Protein: CASSHTSGSTNEQFF.